The present T cell receptor beta chain was sequenced within a study of shared clonotypes between healthy human individuals. In this sample, this clone turned up once. The same CDR3 can be traced to other DNA sequences in this sample. The V gene's germline CDR1 is SGHTA and CDR2 FQGNSA. With 5 bases removed from V and 2 bases from J, the gap between germline ends came to 9 bases. This CDR3 has 13 residues. Sequencing was at deep level. This table comes from immunoSEQ multiplex PCR, and its TCRdb copy is limited to in-frame clones, with some not included. Here the sample spans more than 2,000,000 clones, 85% to 95% being singletons.

The chain has TRBV7-2 and TRBJ1-2, with TRBD1 as a possible D gene (6 bases). The sequencing sample was made of naive CD4+ T cells from PBMCs. Subset reported: CD45RA+ positively selected. The origin of this receptor is a man aged 18 to 29 in good health. Some clones in this sample may be carry-over from other donors' samples. DNA for the CDR3: TGTGCCAGCAGCCCAGACAGGAACTATGGCTACACCTTC. It is translated as CASSPDRNYGYTF.